The 23 T cell receptor beta chains below come from one sample, sequenced in a study of blood T cell repertoires in COVID-19. Clones were sequenced by immunoSEQ multiplex PCR, and TCRdb holds only the in-frame ones, with some missing. The sample lists over 100,000 clones, more than 60% seen once, with over 1.5% in the top ten. The source material was peripheral blood. All receptors come from a woman in her 70s with acute or convalescent COVID-19.

V usage is TRBV7-2 and J usage is TRBJ2-1; TRBD1 matches at 9 bases. CDR3 length: 14 residues. Germline V gene data show CDR1 as SGHTA and CDR2 as FQGNSA. Losses at the gene ends were 1 base for V and 8 bases for J; bases not matched to a gene: 3. CDR3 residues: CASSLGTGAHEQFF. Written as DNA, the CDR3 is TGTGCCAGCAGCTTAGGGACAGGGGCCCATGAGCAGTTCTTC.

The chain has TRBV7-2 and TRBJ2-1; 11 bases map to TRBD2. V trimming: 3 bases; J trimming: 6 bases; junction bases outside the gene matches: 4. The CDR3 spans 15 residues. The germline V gene encodes CDR1 SGHTA and CDR2 FQGNSA. The CDR3 DNA is TGTGCCAGCAGCTTCACTAGCGGGGGTACCAATGAGCAGTTCTTC. It specifies CASSFTSGGTNEQFF. The full variable domain, rest sourced from reference TRBV7-2 and TRBJ2-1, is GAGVSQSPSNKVTEKGKDVELRCDPISGHTALYWYRQSLGQGLEFLIYFQGNSAPDKSGLPSDRFSAERTGGSVSTLTIQRTQQEDSAVYLCASSFTSGGTNEQFFGPGTRLTVL.

This sequence joins TRBV5-4 and TRBJ1-1; D is ambiguous. V gave up 3 bases and J gave up 2 bases, with 8 bases separating them. The CDR3 sequence is 13 residues long. In germline, CDR1 is SGHNT, CDR2 YYREEE (reference sequence). The CDR3 sequence is CASSSPGNTEAFF. Here the CDR3 DNA reads TGTGCCAGCAGCTCCCCAGGTAACACTGAAGCTTTCTTT.

This clone was counted a few times. This sequence joins TRBV12-3 or TRBV12-4 and TRBJ2-7; TRBD1 matches at 7 bases. V lost 6 bases, J lost 6 bases, and 5 bases stayed unmatched. The CDR3 loop spans 12 amino acids. CDR3 amino acids: CASSNRGSEQYF. Here the CDR3 DNA reads TGTGCCAGCAGCAACAGGGGTAGCGAGCAGTACTTC.

The chain carries TRBV18 and TRBJ1-5; D unclear. This CDR3 region has 16 residues. V lost 1 base and J lost 2, with 12 bases in between. Germline V gives CDR1 KGHSH, CDR2 LQKENI. CDR3 amino acids: CASSPQEVSGNQPQHF. The CDR3 DNA reads TGTGCCAGCTCACCACAGGAGGTGAGTGGCAATCAGCCCCAGCATTTT. Together with reference TRBV18 and TRBJ1-5, the CDR3 gives the full variable domain: NAGVMQNPRHLVRRRGQEARLRCSPMKGHSHVYWYRQLPEEGLKFMVYLQKENIIDESGMPKERFSAEFPKEGPSILRIQQVVRGDSAAYFCASSPQEVSGNQPQHFGDGTRLSIL.

The genes are TRBV30 and TRBJ1-2, with D perhaps matching TRBD1 (6 bases). Per the germline V gene, CDR1 is GTSNPN and CDR2 is SVGIG (reference sequence). The CDR3 has 13 residues. Trimming stripped 1 base from V and 6 bases from J, with 12 bases between. The CDR3 protein is CAWSAGEGDGYTF. For the CDR3, the DNA is TGTGCCTGGAGTGCAGGGGAGGGGGATGGCTACACCTTC.

The gene calls are TRBV6-2 or TRBV6-3 and TRBJ1-5, with D unresolved. The length of the CDR3 is 14 residues. V dropped 4 bases and J dropped 3 bases, with 10 bases sitting between them. In germline, CDR1 is MNHEY, CDR2 SVGEGT. CDR3 DNA: TGTGCCAGCAGTTTCAGATCCAACAATCAGCCCCAGCATTTT. It translates to CASSFRSNNQPQHF.

The rearrangement joins TRBV7-8 to TRBJ2-1, with 7 bases fitting TRBD2. V lost 3 bases and J lost 10; bases outside the gene matches: 24. The CDR3 consists of 19 residues. Germline CDR1 reads SGHVS; CDR2 reads FQNEAQ. CDR3 residues: CASSFTTLSTSFGNWEQFF. CDR3 bases: TGTGCCAGCAGCTTCACAACCTTGTCGACTAGCTTCGGTAACTGGGAGCAGTTCTTC.

This chain links TRBV7-6 with TRBJ1-1; the match to TRBD1 covers 9 bases. The V gene's germline CDR1 is SGHVS and CDR2 FNYEAQ. The CDR3 covers 14 residues. With 4 bases clipped from V and 6 bases from J, the junction kept 6 bases outside the gene matches. Here the CDR3 DNA reads TGTGCCAGCAGCTCGGGACAGGGTTTCGCTGAAGCTTTCTTT. This codes for CASSSGQGFAEAFF.

This rearrangement joins TRBV5-4 to TRBJ2-3; TRBD2 might be the D (5 bases). Germline CDR1 SGHNT, CDR2 YYREEE (reference sequence). This CDR3 comprises 14 residues. The V end lost 4 bases, the J end lost 8 bases, and 17 bases lay between the germline ends. CDR3: CASSPASRWGTQYF. CDR3 in DNA: TGTGCCAGCAGCCCCGCTAGCAGATGGGGTACGCAGTATTTT. The full variable domain, its missing parts supplied by reference TRBV5-4 and TRBJ2-3, is ETGVTQSPTHLIKTRGQQVTLRCSSQSGHNTVSWYQQALGQGPQFIFQYYREEENGRGNFPPRFSGLQFPNYSSELNVNALELDDSALYLCASSPASRWGTQYFGPGTRLTVL.

The chain uses TRBV2 and TRBJ1-2; a possible D gene is TRBD1 (6 bases). CDR1 and CDR2 (germline): SNHLY, FYNNEI. V gave up 2 bases and J gave up 8 bases, with 15 bases separating them. CDR3 length: 14 amino acids. The CDR3: CASSERDTGSGYTF. The CDR3 bases are TGTGCCAGCAGTGAAAGGGACACCGGTTCGGGCTACACCTTC.

The chain couples TRBV5-1 to TRBJ1-5; D call uncertain. The CDR3 consists of 13 residues. The V end lost 0 bases, the J end lost 6 bases, and 7 bases lay between the germline ends. Germline-derived CDR1 and CDR2 are SGHRS and YFSETQ. This chain's CDR3 is CASSLAGSQPQHF. For the CDR3, the DNA is TGCGCCAGCAGCTTGGCGGGGTCTCAGCCCCAGCATTTT.

V and J are TRBV5-1 and TRBJ2-7; 7 positions agree with TRBD2. There are 14 residues in the CDR3. J lost 2 bases, V lost 0 bases, and 2 bases had no gene match. CDR1 SGHRS and CDR2 YFSETQ come from the germline V gene. The CDR3 bases are TGCGCCAGCAGCTTGGCCAGCGGGGCCTACGAGCAGTACTTC. This sequence encodes CASSLASGAYEQYF.

V and J are TRBV4-1 and TRBJ1-2, with 7 bases aligning to TRBD1. CDR3 length equals 16 residues. CDR1 and CDR2 (germline): MGHRA, YSYEKL. V was pared by 4 bases and J by 6 bases, with 14 bases of the junction left unmatched. The CDR3 is CASSPTPDRAQDGYTF. The CDR3, as DNA: TGCGCCAGCAGCCCTACACCAGACAGGGCACAGGATGGCTACACCTTC.

CDR3: CASSQETGPTYEQYF. CDR3 nucleotide sequence: TGTGCCAGCAGCCAAGAGACAGGGCCTACCTACGAGCAGTACTTC. J is TRBJ2-7 and V is TRBV3-1 (or the pseudogene TRBV3-2), with 7 bases fitting TRBD1. V was pared by 0 bases and J by 2 bases, with 4 bases of the junction left unmatched. The CDR3 has 15 amino acids. Germline CDR1 and CDR2: LGHDT and YNNKEL (reference sequence).

The rearrangement links TRBV4-1 to TRBJ1-5; TRBD1 aligns across 9 bases. The CDR3 spans 14 residues. CDR1 is MGHRA, CDR2 YSYEKL, per germline. V dropped 6 bases and J dropped 6; count of bases not matched to a gene: 6. This chain's CDR3 is CASSRTGEVQPQHF. CDR3 coding DNA: TGCGCCAGCAGTCGGACAGGGGAGGTTCAGCCCCAGCATTTT.

This chain joins TRBV11-2 and TRBJ2-2; D not resolved. This CDR3 is built from 15 residues. The germline V gene has CDR1 SGHAT and CDR2 FQNNGV. V was shortened by 0 bases and J by 6 bases, with 11 bases between the two germline ends. The CDR3 coding sequence is TGTGCCAGCAGCTTAGATCGGCTAGTGTCCGGGGAGCTGTTTTTT. Translation gives CASSLDRLVSGELFF.

The gene calls are TRBV4-3 and TRBJ1-1; 7 nucleotides line up with TRBD1. Germline V gene data show CDR1 as LGHNA and CDR2 as YSLEER. Trimming removed 4 bases from V and 0 bases from J; junction bases left unmatched: 5. The CDR3 contains 15 residues. CDR3 DNA sequence: TGCGCCAGCAGCCTTCACAGGGGAATGAACACTGAAGCTTTCTTT. The encoded protein is CASSLHRGMNTEAFF.

The chain joins TRBV5-8 to TRBJ1-5; 7 bases are shared with TRBD1. Germline V CDR1 and CDR2: SGHTS, YDEGEE. This CDR3 region has 16 residues. After removal of 4 bases from V and 0 bases from J, the junction contained 7 bases not matched to a gene. This chain's CDR3 is CASSNRGSPSNQPQHF. CDR3 DNA: TGTGCCAGCAGCAACAGGGGATCCCCTAGCAATCAGCCCCAGCATTTT. The whole variable domain, remainder taken from reference TRBV5-8 and TRBJ1-5, is EAGVTQSPTHLIKTRGQQATLRCSPISGHTSVYWYQQALGLGLQFLLWYDEGEERNRGNFPPRFSGRQFPNYSSELNVNALELEDSALYLCASSNRGSPSNQPQHFGDGTRLSIL.

The CDR3 DNA follows: TGCGCCAGCAGCTCGGCCGGGACACAGAATTCACCCCTCCACTTT. This encodes CASSSAGTQNSPLHF. The chain is built from TRBV5-1 and TRBJ1-6, with D maybe TRBD1 (6 bases). CDR1 and CDR2 from the germline V gene are SGHRS and YFSETQ. There are 15 residues in the CDR3. V lost 3 bases to trimming and J lost 7 bases, with 14 bases between them.

The V gene is TRBV27, the J gene TRBJ2-7; a weak D match, TRBD1 (7 bases). V was cut by 1 base and J by 7 bases, with 20 bases left in between. CDR3 length: 16 amino acids. Germline assignment: CDR1 MNHEY and CDR2 SMNVEV (reference sequence). In DNA, the CDR3 is TGTGCCAGCAGTTTATTACGACAGGGAGGACCTCTAGAGCAGTACTTC. It specifies CASSLLRQGGPLEQYF.

This clone was counted once. The J gene is TRBJ2-1, the V gene TRBV24-1, with a possible D match to TRBD2 (6 bases). This CDR3 comprises 14 residues. The germline CDR1 and CDR2 sequences are KGHDR and SFDVKD. The V gene lost 3 bases and the J gene lost 3 bases, with 8 bases spanning the gap. DNA of the CDR3: TGTGCCACCAGTGATCGGGGGAGCTACAATGAGCAGTTCTTC. Its protein is CATSDRGSYNEQFF.

This clone was observed a few times. The CDR3 here is CASRREEYTEAFF. The DNA for the CDR3 is TGTGCCAGCAGGAGAGAAGAGTACACTGAAGCTTTCTTT. The chain uses TRBV2 and TRBJ1-1, with unresolved D. Germline V gene data show CDR1 as SNHLY and CDR2 as FYNNEI. Trimming took off 6 bases at V and 3 bases at J, with 11 bases between the two ends. This CDR3 contains 13 residues.